This T cell receptor beta chain was captured in a study of tissue T cells after allogeneic stem cell transplantation. General study findings and limits: In patients and mice, blood and spleen missed much of tissue repertoire. Shared clones across patients were few; motif clustering revealed tissue-specific shared signatures. Some tissue clones might be persisting host cells; their alloreactivity or antigen specificity was not determined.

The sample's time point: mouse harvest day 14 after allogeneic transplant. Tail vein injection delivered 10^7 T-cell-depleted bone marrow cells and 10^6 splenic CD5+ T cells. Tissues came from B6→BALB/c major-mismatch GVHD mice at day 7 or 14. This clone is labeled as medium-sized. Its specificity is unknown. Gene names are the mouse ones. The CDR3 end falls 1 residue outside the read, so it is completed with the germline J gene. Sequencing used immunoSEQ multiplex PCR; TCRdb keeps in-frame clones, though not all of them. The sample consists of 8,500 to 10,000 clones, roughly a third of them appearing once. V lost 0 bases, J lost 7 bases, and 10 bases lay in between. Germline loops: CDR1 SNHLY, CDR2 FYNGKV (reference sequence). The CDR3 has 13 amino acids.

What was sequenced was skin. The chain uses TRBV3 and TRBJ2-7; no firm D call. This receptor was identified in a female BALB/c mouse given C57BL/6 T cells with graft-versus-host disease after an allogeneic hematopoietic cell transplant. Partial CDR3 DNA: TGTGCCAGCAGCTTAGCGCCTGGAGGGGAACAGTAC. Translated: CASSLAPGGEQY. Given in full, the CDR3 is CASSLAPGGEQYF.